Presented here are 7 T cell receptor beta chains from one specimen sequenced in a study of T cells in Graves' hyperthyroidism and ophthalmopathy. The TCR beta CDR3 regions underwent amplification using RNA transcripts as the source. A set of HTBI primers served as the primers for a first-round RT-PCR of the TCR CDR3. TCRdb called the multiplex PCR reads again in MiXCR, with one record for every CDR3 protein. The data contain a few hundred thousand distinct CDR3 sequences, around 14% of them singletons. Sequencing was carried out using blood. The source of these receptors is a woman aged 25 to 39 with Graves' hyperthyroidism.

The chain recombines TRBV4-1 with TRBJ2-1, with TRBD2 matching 8 bases. Trimming took 3 bases from V and 8 from J; bases not matched to a gene: 6. Germline V gene lookup returns CDR1 MGHRA and CDR2 YSYEKL. This CDR3 has 14 residues. Here the CDR3 reads CASSQPGGDHEQFF. In DNA form, the CDR3 reads TGCGCCAGCAGCCAGCCGGGGGGGGATCATGAGCAGTTCTTC.

At least ten counts were recorded for this clonotype. The rearrangement links TRBV2 to TRBJ2-3; 15 nucleotides line up with TRBD2. The CDR3 is 15 residues long. Germline-derived CDR1 and CDR2 are SNHLY and FYNNEI. After removal of 5 bases from V and 7 bases from J, the junction contained 4 bases not matched to a gene. Here the CDR3 DNA reads TGTGCCAGCAGTTCGGGACTAGCGGGAGGTAATACGCAGTATTTT. Translated: CASSSGLAGGNTQYF.

The sample holds many counts of this clonotype. The chain links TRBV7-2 to TRBJ1-1; 7 nucleotides match TRBD1. Germline V lookup: CDR1 SGHTA, CDR2 FQGNSA. This CDR3 is 13 amino acids long. With V trimmed by 5 bases and J by 3 bases, 3 bases remained unmatched. The CDR3 coding sequence is TGTGCCAGCAGCATGGGACAGCACACTGAAGCTTTCTTT. As protein: CASSMGQHTEAFF.

There are a few counts of this clonotype. The rearrangement uses TRBV6-2 or TRBV6-3 and TRBJ1-6; D is ambiguous. The CDR3 sequence is 16 residues long. V lost 6 bases to trimming and J lost 0 bases, with 12 bases between them. Germline loops: CDR1 MNHEY, CDR2 SVGEGT. The CDR3 DNA follows: TGTGCCAGCAGCAGACTAAAGAACTCCTATAATTCACCCCTCCACTTT. This sequence encodes CASSRLKNSYNSPLHF.

There are many counts of this clonotype. The gene calls are TRBV30 and TRBJ2-3; 8 bases fit TRBD2. Losses at the gene ends were 5 bases for V and 5 bases for J; bases not matched to a gene: 6. Germline CDR1 GTSNPN, CDR2 SVGIG (reference sequence). This CDR3 has 13 residues. This CDR3 is CAWSAGGQDTQYF. In nucleotides, the CDR3 is TGTGCCTGGTCGGCGGGAGGTCAAGATACGCAGTATTTT.

The rearrangement links TRBV7-2 to TRBJ2-7; the D call may be TRBD1 or TRBD2 (5 bases each). Trimming removed 5 bases from V and 3 bases from J, with 11 bases in between. The CDR3 is 13 residues long. CDR1 is SGHTA, CDR2 FQGNSA, per germline. The CDR3 nucleotides read TGTGCCAGCAGCACTAGTGGGGGCTACGAGCAGTACTTC. It codes for CASSTSGGYEQYF.

This chain connects TRBV5-1 to TRBJ1-2; D remains unclear. The CDR3 runs 14 residues. Looked up from germline, CDR1 is SGHRS and CDR2 is YFSETQ. Trimming removed 5 bases from V and 8 bases from J, with 19 bases in between. DNA of the CDR3: TGCGCCAGCAGTCAAGGTGGAATTCCCCTAGGCTACACCTTC. It translates to CASSQGGIPLGYTF.